This T cell receptor (beta chain) came from a study of shared clonotypes between healthy human individuals. Across the whole study: Every donor yielded three CD4 naive, three CD4 memory, two CD8 naive and one CD8 memory plate.

Assay: immunoSEQ multiplex PCR; the TCRdb copy retains only in-frame clones and omits some. In the table there are over a million clones, roughly 97% of which are singletons. In regard to this clone: Its antigen is unidentified.

Overall study findings and caveats: The four-donor shared clonotypes exceeded non-shared clonotypes in generation probability, with non-shared ones scoring lower. The small donor group covered limited genetic and exposure diversity.

Both subsets, CD45RA+ naive and CD45RA-negative memory, were split from the CD4+ cells. The sequence came from a man in his thirties or forties in good health. The sequenced sample consisted of naive CD4+ T cells sorted from blood. The subset: CD45RA+ positively selected.

The CDR3 region is CSAEGGGYTF. The DNA of the CDR3 is TGCAGTGCTGAAGGGGGTGGCTACACCTTC. The chain employs TRBV20-1 and TRBJ1-2; D may be TRBD1 (6 bases). Germline CDR1 and CDR2: DFQATT and SNEGSKA (reference sequence). This CDR3 has 10 amino acids. V was trimmed by 5 bases and J by 7 bases, leaving 8 bases between them.